Listed here are 28 T cell receptor beta chains from one sample, sequenced in a study of CD8+CD57+ T cells in acquired aplastic anemia. The template used for profiling TCR beta VDJ and CDR3 was genomic DNA. MiXCR, run by TCRdb on the reads, gives a single entry per CDR3 protein. The data hold some 70,000 distinct CDR3 sequences, with around half observed a single time. Sequences were obtained from sorted CD4+, CD8+, or CD8+CD57+ T cells (not recorded which) from PBMCs. All receptors derive from a human donor in good health, serving as a control.

The genes are TRBV24-1 and TRBJ1-1; D may be TRBD1 (5 bases). V lost 1 base and J 7 bases, leaving 12 bases between the germline ends. The CDR3 is 14 residues long. Germline V gene sequence: CDR1 KGHDR, CDR2 SFDVKD. CDR3 sequence reads: CATSDFQGADEAFF. The DNA of the CDR3 is TGTGCCACCAGTGATTTCCAGGGCGCCGATGAAGCTTTCTTT.

The rearrangement joins TRBV20-1 to TRBJ2-5; 11 nucleotides align to TRBD2. In germline, CDR1 is DFQATT, CDR2 SNEGSKA (reference sequence). This CDR3 is built from 13 residues. V lost 5 bases and J lost 2; bases outside the gene matches: 1. The CDR3 coding sequence is TGCAGTGCTTGGACTAGCGGGCAAGAGACCCAGTACTTC. It is translated as CSAWTSGQETQYF.

The J gene is TRBJ1-6, the V gene TRBV10-3; the match to TRBD1 covers 9 bases. Germline assignment: CDR1 ENHRY and CDR2 SYGVKD. This CDR3 spans 15 amino acids. J lost 10 bases, V lost 10 bases, and 14 bases had no gene match. CDR3 bases: TGTGCCAGCACGACAATCGGGGGACAGGGCTCACCCCTCCACTTT. It codes for CASTTIGGQGSPLHF.

This clonotype has a count of ten or more. The V call is TRBV6-1, the J call TRBJ2-5, with 11 bases matching TRBD2. The germline V gene encodes CDR1 MNHNS and CDR2 SASEGT. The CDR3 extends over 15 amino acids. After removal of 6 bases from V and 1 base from J, the junction contained 4 bases not matched to a gene. CDR3 protein: CASRLTSGVQETQYF. CDR3 nucleotides: TGTGCCAGCAGATTGACTAGCGGGGTCCAAGAGACCCAGTACTTC.

This clonotype was observed a few times. The genes are TRBV20-1 and TRBJ2-2, with D possibly matching TRBD2 (7 bases). There are 15 residues in the CDR3. Trimming took off 0 bases at V and 7 bases at J, with 15 bases between the two ends. Per the germline V gene, CDR1 is DFQATT and CDR2 is SNEGSKA (reference sequence). CDR3 protein: CSARDSWEGGGELFF. The CDR3, as DNA: TGCAGTGCTAGAGATTCGTGGGAGGGGGGCGGGGAGCTGTTTTTT.

This clonotype has more than one count but fewer than ten. The V and J genes are TRBV19 and TRBJ1-6; maybe TRBD1 (6 bases). The V end was cut by 6 bases, the J end by 9 bases, with 15 bases between. The CDR3 is 14 amino acids. Germline CDR1 reads LNHDA; CDR2 reads SQIVND (reference sequence). The CDR3 reads CASSIQGSSSPLHF. CDR3 DNA sequence: TGTGCCAGTAGCATACAGGGATCAAGTTCACCCCTCCACTTT.

This clonotype was detected many times. The chain uses TRBV12-5 and TRBJ2-7; tentatively, D is TRBD1 (5 bases). CDR3 length equals 15 residues. Trimming left V 7 bases short and J 0 bases short, with 16 bases between. Germline assignment: CDR1 LGHNT and CDR2 FRNRAP. This CDR3 is CASAPRQTNSYEQYF. The CDR3 nucleotides are TGTGCTAGTGCTCCCCGACAGACGAACTCCTACGAGCAGTACTTC.

This clonotype was seen a handful of times. The J gene is TRBJ1-2, the V gene TRBV25-1, with 7 nucleotides matching TRBD1. In germline, CDR1 is MGHDK, CDR2 SYGVNS. With V trimmed by 3 bases and J by 8 bases, 6 bases remained unmatched. The CDR3 runs to 13 residues. The CDR3 DNA follows: TGTGCCAGCAGTGATCTCGACAGGGACGGCTACACCTTC. It yields the protein CASSDLDRDGYTF.

The chain employs TRBV2 and TRBJ1-1; 7 bases match TRBD1. Germline V CDR1 and CDR2: SNHLY, FYNNEI. J gave up 8 bases and V 7 bases, and 4 bases lay outside the gene matches. CDR3 size: 11 residues. The CDR3 reads CASTMDREAFF. CDR3 bases: TGTGCCAGCACCATGGACAGGGAAGCTTTCTTT.

The J gene is TRBJ1-2, the V gene TRBV12-3 or TRBV12-4; D is unclear. V was cut by 3 bases and J by 4 bases, with 9 bases left in between. The CDR3 is made up of 13 amino acids. CDR3 sequence: CASSLEGGYGYTF. The CDR3 DNA is TGTGCCAGCAGTTTGGAGGGTGGCTATGGCTACACCTTC.

A note on this clonotype: Relative to the germline gene, one junction end is altered; a read error may explain this. The chain combines TRBV7-8 with TRBJ1-2, with D unclear. The CDR3 length is 15 residues. Germline CDR1 and CDR2: SGHVS and FQNEAQ. The CDR3 sequence is CVSSSVGGRLHGYTF. Here the CDR3 DNA reads TGTGTCAGCAGTTCCGTAGGAGGGCGGCTCCATGGCTACACCTTC.

Ten or more counts support this clonotype. The chain's CDR3 is CSARDSTSYYNEQFF. CDR3 sequence (DNA): TGCAGTGCTAGAGATTCGACTAGCTACTACAATGAGCAGTTCTTC. The rearrangement joins TRBV20-1 to TRBJ2-1; 7 bases map to TRBD2. V lost 0 bases and J lost 3; bases outside the gene matches: 5. The CDR3 extends over 15 amino acids. In germline, CDR1 is DFQATT, CDR2 SNEGSKA (reference sequence).

This clonotype appeared a single time. This chain connects TRBV5-1 to TRBJ2-3; 7 nucleotides line up with TRBD1. Trimming took 4 bases from V and 1 from J; bases not matched to a gene: 6. CDR1 is SGHRS, CDR2 YFSETQ, per germline. The CDR3 covers 15 residues. The CDR3 sequence is CASSPTGDRTDTQYF. The CDR3 coding sequence is TGCGCCAGCAGCCCAACAGGGGACCGCACAGATACGCAGTATTTT.

The chain couples TRBV5-1 to TRBJ1-2; D not certain. The CDR3 covers 12 residues. Trimming pared 0 bases from V and 8 bases from J, leaving 8 bases between. Per the germline V gene, CDR1 is SGHRS and CDR2 is YFSETQ. The CDR3 loop is CASSLAQEGYTF. CDR3 coding DNA: TGCGCCAGCAGCTTGGCTCAGGAGGGCTACACCTTC. The whole variable domain, remainder taken from reference TRBV5-1 and TRBJ1-2, is KAGVTQTPRYLIKTRGQQVTLSCSPISGHRSVSWYQQTPGQGLQFLFEYFSETQRNKGNFPGRFSGRQFSNSRSEMNVSTLELGDSALYLCASSLAQEGYTFGSGTRLTVV.

This clonotype showed up many times. CDR3 nucleotides: TGCAGTGCAAAACAGCGGGGGGGGTACAATGAGCAGTTCTTC. Amino acid sequence: CSAKQRGGYNEQFF. V usage is TRBV20-1 and J usage is TRBJ2-1; 10 bases map to TRBD2. The germline CDR1 and CDR2 sequences are DFQATT and SNEGSKA (reference sequence). V lost 6 bases and J lost 4; bases outside the gene matches: 6. The CDR3 is made up of 14 amino acids.

This clonotype was counted at least ten times. This chain connects TRBV6-4 to TRBJ2-6; D uncertain. In germline, CDR1 is MRHNA, CDR2 SNTAGT. CDR3 length: 15 residues. The V end was cut by 4 bases, the J end by 4 bases, with 11 bases between. The CDR3 sequence is CASSADKSGANVLTF. Here the CDR3 DNA reads TGTGCCAGCAGTGCCGACAAATCCGGGGCCAACGTCCTGACTTTC.

The rearrangement links TRBV20-1 to TRBJ1-4; perhaps TRBD1 as D (6 bases). The V end lost 5 bases, the J end lost 6 bases, and 19 bases lay between the germline ends. Germline V gives CDR1 DFQATT, CDR2 SNEGSKA (reference sequence). The CDR3 loop spans 15 amino acids. The CDR3 sequence: CSARQAMRVDEKLFF. As DNA, the CDR3 is TGCAGTGCTCGACAGGCAATGAGGGTCGATGAAAAACTGTTTTTT.

The chain has TRBV29-1 and TRBJ1-2; 7 positions match TRBD1. The CDR3 length is 14 residues. Germline CDR1 reads SQVTM; CDR2 reads ANQGSEA. Trimming took 4 bases from V and 3 from J; bases not matched to a gene: 8. CDR3: CSVADRWNDYGYTF. CDR3 nucleotides: TGCAGCGTTGCGGACAGGTGGAACGACTATGGCTACACCTTC.

This clonotype showed up many times. The chain combines TRBV7-9 with TRBJ2-7, with 9 bases aligning to TRBD1. The CDR3 consists of 15 residues. The V and J ends lost 5 bases and 1 base, in that order; junction bases with no gene match: 6. CDR1 and CDR2 (germline): SEHNR, FQNEAQ (reference sequence). The CDR3 sequence: CASSRGQGISYEQYF. CDR3 nucleotide sequence: TGTGCCAGCAGCAGGGGACAGGGCATTTCCTACGAGCAGTACTTC.

The V call is TRBV2, the J call TRBJ2-7; 8 positions agree with TRBD1. The CDR3 totals 15 residues. J gave up 3 bases and V 2 bases, and 6 bases lay outside the gene matches. The V gene's germline CDR1 is SNHLY and CDR2 FYNNEI. The CDR3 spells CASSESQGAFYEQYF. The CDR3 DNA is TGTGCCAGCAGTGAAAGCCAGGGGGCGTTCTACGAGCAGTACTTC.

This chain connects TRBV9 to TRBJ1-2; D possibly corresponds to TRBD1 (6 bases). Trimming removed 4 bases at V and 6 bases at J, with 13 bases between. The CDR3 runs to 13 residues. Germline-derived CDR1 and CDR2 are SGDLS and YYNGEE. CDR3: CASSLESGDGYTF. CDR3 nucleotide sequence: TGTGCCAGCAGCTTAGAGTCAGGGGATGGCTACACCTTC.

Turning to this clonotype: One junction end does not reproduce the germline sequence, and a read error may be involved. The V gene is TRBV12-3 or TRBV12-4, the J gene TRBJ2-3; 9 positions agree with TRBD2. The CDR3 is 14 amino acids. The CDR3 loop is CTSSHSGRGDTQYF. CDR3 bases: TGTACCAGCAGCCATAGCGGGAGAGGCGATACGCAGTATTTT.

Relative to its sample, this clonotype is medium-sized. V and J are TRBV2 and TRBJ2-7; the D gene is possibly TRBD1 (6 bases). CDR3 size: 12 residues. Deletions cut 5 bases from V and 3 bases from J, with 8 bases between. CDR1 is SNHLY, CDR2 FYNNEI, per germline. CDR3 nucleotide sequence: TGTGCCAGCAGTTCGACAGGCTACGAGCAGTACTTC. Translating it yields CASSSTGYEQYF.

This clonotype qualifies as medium-sized (0.01 to 0.1%). This chain connects TRBV7-9 to TRBJ2-3; D is undetermined. The CDR3 is 13 residues long. CDR1 and CDR2 from the germline V gene are SEHNR and FQNEAQ (reference sequence). V lost 5 bases and J 6 bases, leaving 12 bases between the germline ends. The CDR3 DNA follows: TGTGCCAGCAGCCTAAGGTTGGGTGATACGCAGTATTTT. Protein product: CASSLRLGDTQYF.

Ten or more counts support this clonotype. The V gene is TRBV12-3 or TRBV12-4, the J gene TRBJ2-5; TRBD2 matches 8 bases. The CDR3 spans 17 residues. After removal of 4 bases from V and 5 bases from J, the junction contained 15 bases not matched to a gene. The CDR3 sequence is CASSSPSGGGRPETQYF. In nucleotides, the CDR3 is TGTGCCAGCAGTTCCCCCAGCGGGGGCGGGAGACCCGAGACCCAGTACTTC.

With regard to this clonotype: A read error may produce the germline difference seen at one junction end. The CDR3 nucleotides read TGTGCCAGCAGCCTAGCCTTGGGACAGGGATACGAGCAGTACTTC. Translating gives CASSLALGQGYEQYF. J is TRBJ2-7 and V is TRBV7-8; 9 nucleotides match TRBD1. Germline lookup yields CDR1 SGHVS and CDR2 FQNEAQ. The CDR3 totals 15 residues.

This clonotype was observed a handful of times. The chain employs TRBV29-1 and TRBJ1-2; no definite D call. The CDR3 has 16 amino acids. The germline V gene has CDR1 SQVTM and CDR2 ANQGSEA. Trimming cost V 0 bases and J 4 bases, with 18 bases left between them. The CDR3 spells CSVEDPGNSRFYGYTF. CDR3 coding DNA: TGCAGCGTTGAAGATCCGGGGAATAGCCGTTTCTATGGCTACACCTTC.

This clonotype showed up many times. The chain uses TRBV19 and TRBJ1-5; TRBD1 agrees at 8 bases. J gave up 2 bases and V 5 bases, and 8 bases lay outside the gene matches. CDR3 length: 16 residues. CDR1 and CDR2 from the germline V gene are LNHDA and SQIVND (reference sequence). This CDR3 reads CASSPRQGSGNQPQHF. The CDR3 region has the DNA TGTGCCAGTAGTCCCCGACAGGGGAGCGGCAATCAGCCCCAGCATTTT.